This entry is about one TCR beta chain. The antigen remains undetermined. Using immunoSEQ multiplex PCR, the repertoire was profiled, and TCRdb retains in-frame clones only, with some absent. The sample lists some 110,000 clones, 85% to 90% occurring once. This entry comes from a study of T cell responses to AZD1222 COVID-19 vaccine. Germline assignment: CDR1 SEHNR and CDR2 FQNEAQ (reference sequence). CDR3 size: 15 residues. With V trimmed by 2 bases and J by 3 bases, 4 bases remained unmatched. Study conclusions and caveats: Among AZD1222 vaccinees, only 5 to 7 were seropositive at baseline. Researchers report vaccine-associated CD4 TCRs spanning spike, with dominance at 160-218 and 743-854. An increase in Spike-specific TCR breadth and depth was observed after two AZD1222 doses. White British people made up most donors, females outnumbered males, and clonal diversity was possibly underestimated.

The source of this sequence is an adult who received the AZD1222 COVID-19 vaccine. This sample comprised peripheral blood, obtained 28 days after the second AZD1222 dose. The rearrangement joins TRBV7-9 to TRBJ1-2, with TRBD1 identical over 9 bases. The chain's CDR3 is CASSLRDREDYGYTF. The CDR3 DNA follows: TGTGCCAGCAGCTTAAGGGACAGGGAGGACTATGGCTACACCTTC.